One sample yielded the 29 T cell receptor beta chains listed below, sequenced in a study of read filtering for tumor transcriptome and immune sequencing. From about 400 ng of RNA, a library with molecular barcoded alpha/delta and beta/gamma adaptors was made. TCRdb independently ran MiXCR on the reads; one entry per CDR3 protein. The table has tens of thousands of distinct CDR3 sequences, roughly 13% seen once; the top ten hold 25% to 35%. Sequences were obtained from a population of CD138-negative cells sorted from bone marrow. Source of these receptors: a donor aged 40 or older with multiple myeloma.

In this sample, this clonotype turned up many times. The chain joins TRBV7-9 to TRBJ2-5, with D possibly being TRBD1 (6 bases). Germline-derived CDR1 and CDR2 are SEHNR and FQNEAQ (reference sequence). V was shortened by 6 bases and J by 3 bases, with 14 bases between the two germline ends. The CDR3 consists of 14 residues. CDR3 region: CASRGTGTKETQYF. The CDR3 DNA reads as TGTGCCAGCAGAGGAACCGGGACAAAAGAGACCCAGTACTTC.

This clonotype occurred many times. The V call is TRBV5-4, the J call TRBJ2-1, with unresolved D. Germline loops: CDR1 SGHNT, CDR2 YYREEE (reference sequence). Trimming removed 0 bases at V and 9 bases at J, with 19 bases between. This CDR3 has 16 amino acids. The CDR3 DNA sequence: TGTGCCAGCAGCTTGGTTCTAACGCAGGTGCCGAGTGAGCAGTTCTTC. Translated, it gives CASSLVLTQVPSEQFF.

The sample holds many counts of this clonotype. J is TRBJ2-7 and V is TRBV20-1, with 13 bases fitting TRBD2. V shed 3 bases, J shed 6 bases, and the junction held 8 bases outside the gene matches. The CDR3 is 15 residues long. CDR1 and CDR2 from the germline V gene are DFQATT and SNEGSKA (reference sequence). In DNA, the CDR3 is TGCAGTGCTAGTGGACTAGCGGGAGAGTTGAGCGAGCAGTACTTC. This translates into CSASGLAGELSEQYF.

In the case of this clonotype: A much larger clone differs from this one at a single base, so this may be a read error. V gene TRBV24-1 combines with J gene TRBJ2-1; D is ambiguous. CDR1 and CDR2 from the germline V gene are KGHDR and SFDVKD. The CDR3 totals 12 residues. The DNA of the CDR3 is TGTGCCACCAGTGATGACTTCGATGAGCAGCTCTTC. Its protein is CATSDDFDEQLF.

At least ten counts were recorded for this clonotype. The chain employs TRBV6-1 and TRBJ2-5, with D hard to call. V was shortened by 1 base and J by 5 bases, with 8 bases between the two germline ends. There are 13 residues in the CDR3. The V gene's germline CDR1 is MNHNS and CDR2 SASEGT. The CDR3 DNA reads TGTGCCAGCAGTGAAGGTCCTTGGGAGACCCAGTACTTC. Translating it yields CASSEGPWETQYF.

There are many counts of this clonotype. V is TRBV30 and J is TRBJ2-2; D is possibly TRBD2 (5 bases). Germline V gene sequence: CDR1 GTSNPN, CDR2 SVGIG (reference sequence). V lost 2 bases and J lost 3, with 10 bases in between. The length of the CDR3 is 14 residues. CDR3: CAWSRAEYTGELFF. CDR3 in DNA: TGTGCCTGGAGTAGAGCGGAATACACCGGGGAGCTGTTTTTT.

This clonotype was counted ten times or more. For the CDR3, the DNA is TGTGCCAGCAGACTCCGGGAGACCCAGTTCTTC. This sequence encodes CASRLRETQFF. This chain joins TRBV28 and TRBJ2-1, with D perhaps TRBD2 (6 bases). Germline V gene lookup returns CDR1 MDHEN and CDR2 SYDVKM. Between the trimmed V and J ends, which lost 6 bases and 13 bases, there was a span of 13 bases. The CDR3 extends over 11 amino acids.

This clonotype showed up just a few times. A much larger clone is a single base away; this may be a read error. The chain employs TRBV6-2 or TRBV6-3 and TRBJ2-2; D is uncertain. Trimming took 4 bases from V and 2 from J, leaving 8 bases between them. Germline CDR1 and CDR2: MNHEY and SVGEGT. CDR3 length equals 14 residues. The DNA for the CDR3 is TGTGCCAGCAGTTCCGACCTTAACACCGGGGAGCTGTTTTTT. It translates to CASSSDLNTGELFF.

In its sample, this clonotype was seen a few times. A much larger clone sits a single nucleotide away, making a read error possible. This chain links TRBV28 with TRBJ2-7, with D possibly TRBD2 on 6 matching bases. The CDR3 runs to 12 residues. V lost 8 bases, J lost 2 bases, and 10 bases lay in between. Germline CDR1 MDHEN, CDR2 SYDVKM. CDR3 nucleotides: TGTGCCAGCCGGGACTGGGCCTACGAGCAGTACTTC. Amino acid sequence: CASRDWAYEQYF. Full variable domain (remainder filled in from reference TRBV28 and TRBJ2-7): DVKVTQSSRYLVKRTGEKVFLECVQDMDHENMFWYRQDPGLGLRLIYFSYDVKMKEKGDIPEGYSVSREKKERFSLILESASTNQTSMYLCASRDWAYEQYFGPGTRLTVT.

This clonotype occurred many times. The genes are TRBV7-9 and TRBJ2-1; no clear D gene. In germline, CDR1 is SEHNR, CDR2 FQNEAQ (reference sequence). This CDR3 comprises 14 residues. Trimming took off 5 bases at V and 8 bases at J, with 16 bases between the two ends. This chain's CDR3 is CASSPIRDRDEQFF. The CDR3 DNA reads as TGTGCCAGCAGCCCTATTAGAGACCGGGATGAGCAGTTCTTC. The entire variable domain, with the rest obtained from reference TRBV7-9 and TRBJ2-1, is as follows: DTGVSQNPRHKITKRGQNVTFRCDPISEHNRLYWYRQTLGQGPEFLTYFQNEAQLEKSRLLSDRFSAERPKGSFSTLEIQRTEQGDSAMYLCASSPIRDRDEQFFGPGTRLTVL.

This clonotype was recorded many times. The V gene is TRBV12-3 or TRBV12-4, the J gene TRBJ2-5, with 7 bases matching TRBD1. The CDR3 spans 16 residues. The junction had 11 bases not matched to a gene; V was cut back by 3 bases and J by 4 bases. This CDR3 is CASSFPTGVGGETQYF. CDR3 sequence (DNA): TGTGCCAGCAGTTTTCCCACAGGGGTTGGTGGAGAGACCCAGTACTTC.

There are many counts of this clonotype. The chain uses TRBV3-1 and TRBJ2-2; either TRBD1 or TRBD2 may fit D (5 bases each). V lost 0 bases, J lost 0 bases, and 17 bases lay in between. The CDR3 is 19 amino acids. Germline V gene data show CDR1 as LGHDT and CDR2 as YNNKEL (reference sequence). As DNA, the CDR3 is TGTGCCAGCAGCCAAGAAGGGATGGGGGTCTCCGCGAACACCGGGGAGCTGTTTTTT. Protein sequence: CASSQEGMGVSANTGELFF.

This clonotype has a handful of counts. J is TRBJ2-2 and V is TRBV20-1, with D uncertain. The germline gives CDR1 DFQATT, CDR2 SNEGSKA (reference sequence). V lost 3 bases, J lost 1 base, and 3 bases lay in between. The CDR3 totals 12 residues. The CDR3 loop reads CSASQNTGELFF. CDR3 in DNA: TGCAGTGCTAGTCAGAACACCGGGGAGCTGTTTTTT.

This clonotype was recorded at least ten times. This rearrangement joins TRBV6-5 to TRBJ2-2; 14 bases line up with TRBD2. The length of the CDR3 is 18 residues. Germline V gives CDR1 MNHEY, CDR2 SVGAGI. J gave up 7 bases and V 2 bases, and 9 bases lay outside the gene matches. DNA for the CDR3: TGTGCCAGCAGTTACCTGGGACTAGCGGGAGCAGCGGTCGGGGAGCTGTTTTTT. Protein product: CASSYLGLAGAAVGELFF.

This clonotype was counted at least ten times. The chain links TRBV6-2 or TRBV6-3 to TRBJ1-1, with 7 bases lining up with TRBD1. Germline CDR1 reads MNHEY; CDR2 reads SVGEGT. The CDR3 spans 15 residues. The V gene end was trimmed by 6 bases and the J gene end by 4 bases; junction bases not matched to a gene: 11. CDR3 sequence reads: CASRRSGTEGTEAFF. The CDR3 DNA sequence: TGTGCCAGCAGAAGGTCCGGGACAGAGGGCACTGAAGCTTTCTTT.

This clonotype was seen only a few times. In nucleotides, the CDR3 is TGTGCCAGCAGGAAACCGGGACGGAACACCGGGGAGCTGTTTTTT. Translated, it gives CASRKPGRNTGELFF. This chain connects TRBV28 to TRBJ2-2; D possibly uses TRBD1 or TRBD2 (5 bases each). V was pared by 6 bases and J by 1 base, with 12 bases between. This CDR3 is built from 15 residues. CDR1 is MDHEN, CDR2 SYDVKM, per germline.

In its sample, this clonotype was seen many times. V gene TRBV2 combines with J gene TRBJ2-7; no firm D call. Deletions cut 4 bases from V and 6 bases from J, with 4 bases between. The CDR3 is 10 amino acids. Germline assignment: CDR1 SNHLY and CDR2 FYNNEI. The CDR3 spells CASSGVEQYF. The CDR3, as DNA: TGTGCCAGCAGTGGAGTCGAGCAGTACTTC. The complete variable domain, with remaining parts taken from reference TRBV2 and TRBJ2-7, reads EPEVTQTPSHQVTQMGQEVILRCVPISNHLYFYWYRQILGQKVEFLVSFYNNEISEKSEIFDDQFSVERPDGSNFTLKIRSTKLEDSAMYFCASSGVEQYFGPGTRLTVT.

A remark on this clonotype: One base separates it from a far larger clone, so it is likely a read error. V is TRBV20-1 and J is TRBJ1-6, with D tentatively TRBD1 (5 bases). Germline V gene sequence: CDR1 DFQATT, CDR2 SNEGSKA (reference sequence). This CDR3 is 13 amino acids long. CDR3 sequence (DNA): TGCAGTGCTAGAGATTCCAGGGAAACTGAAGCTTCCTTT. It codes for CSARDSRETEASF.

Note on this clonotype: A read error may explain this, as a much larger clone is one base away. The genes are TRBV3-1 and TRBJ2-1, with D perhaps matching TRBD2 (5 bases). This CDR3 has 15 residues. Trimming stripped 4 bases from V and 5 bases from J, with 15 bases between. Germline V gives CDR1 LGHDT, CDR2 YNNKEL (reference sequence). The CDR3 sequence: CASSRGGTKNNEQFF. The CDR3 region has the DNA TGTGCCAGCAGCCGAGGAGGTACTAAAAACAATGAGCAGTTCTTC.

This clonotype is judged medium-sized. The chain links TRBV6-1 to TRBJ2-1; tentative D call: TRBD1 (6 bases). Germline CDR1 MNHNS, CDR2 SASEGT. This CDR3 has 14 residues. V shed 6 bases and J shed 1 base, with 10 bases lying between them. The CDR3 nucleotides read TGTGCCAGCAGAATCGACAGGTCCTACAATGAGCAGTTCTTC. Protein sequence: CASRIDRSYNEQFF.

Comment on this clonotype: A much larger clone differs by one base, so this may be a read error. V usage is TRBV20-1 and J usage is TRBJ2-7, with D possibly called TRBD1 or TRBD2 (5 bases each). Germline lookup yields CDR1 DFQATT and CDR2 SNEGSKA (reference sequence). The germline V and J ends were trimmed by 0 bases and 0 bases, with 12 bases remaining between them. The CDR3 loop spans 15 amino acids. CDR3 residues: CSARDLRDDSYEQYF. For the CDR3, the DNA is TGCAGTGCTAGAGATCTTCGGGACGACTCCTACGAGCAGTACTTC.

This clonotype was seen a few times. This may be a read error: a much more frequent sequence differs by one nucleotide. The chain employs TRBV5-1 and TRBJ2-6; no definite D call. V lost 7 bases, J lost 3 bases, and 2 bases lay in between. This CDR3 comprises 11 residues. Germline lookup yields CDR1 SGHRS and CDR2 YFSETQ. The CDR3 spells CASGGANVLTF. CDR3 nucleotides: TGCGCCAGCGGTGGGGCCAACGTCCTGACTTTC.

The chain is built from TRBV28 and TRBJ1-3; D unresolved. The germline V and J ends were trimmed by 7 bases and 0 bases, with 16 bases remaining between them. Germline-derived CDR1 and CDR2 are MDHEN and SYDVKM. CDR3 length equals 16 residues. The CDR3 protein is CASIKPGAGSGNTIYF. CDR3 in DNA: TGTGCCAGCATAAAACCGGGAGCCGGCTCTGGAAACACCATATATTTT.

The table lists this clonotype with many counts. The chain is built from TRBV29-1 and TRBJ2-6; D uncertain. The V end lost 4 bases, the J end lost 0 bases, and 10 bases lay between the germline ends. The CDR3 sequence is 15 residues long. Germline assignment: CDR1 SQVTM and CDR2 ANQGSEA. The chain's CDR3 is CSVGLHGSGANVLTF. The CDR3 coding sequence is TGCAGCGTTGGATTACACGGCTCTGGGGCCAACGTCCTGACTTTC.

Ten or more counts support this clonotype. This rearrangement joins TRBV28 to TRBJ2-7, with a tentative D call TRBD2 (5 bases). Germline V gene lookup returns CDR1 MDHEN and CDR2 SYDVKM. The CDR3 has 14 residues. Trimming left V 3 bases short and J 6 bases short, with 15 bases between. The CDR3 nucleotides are TGTGCCAGCAGTTTGACGGGAAGAGCGTTCGAGCAGTACTTC. Translated, it gives CASSLTGRAFEQYF.

In regard to this clonotype: A much larger clonotype is one base distant, so this may be a read error. The chain links TRBV4-3 to TRBJ2-1; D might be TRBD1 or TRBD2, each matching 5 bases. Gene TRBJ2-7 matches the end of the DNA better, so the J call may be wrong. The CDR3 extends over 15 amino acids. Per germline, CDR1 LGHNA and CDR2 YSLEER. The CDR3 loop reads CASSRDGSSYNEQYF. The DNA for the CDR3 is TGCGCCAGCAGCCGGGACGGAAGCTCCTACAATGAGCAGTACTTC.

This clonotype was seen ten or more times. This chain links TRBV2 with TRBJ2-5, with D possibly TRBD2 on 6 matching bases. CDR3 length equals 13 residues. Per germline, CDR1 SNHLY and CDR2 FYNNEI. Between the trimmed V and J ends, which lost 5 bases and 4 bases, there was a span of 11 bases. The CDR3 spells CASSRGRPETQYF. In nucleotides, the CDR3 is TGTGCCAGCAGTCGGGGGAGACCAGAGACCCAGTACTTC.

This clonotype was detected ten times or more. The CDR3 DNA sequence: TGTGCCAGCAGCCGCGGGACTCATAACACCGGGGAGCTGTTTTTT. Its protein is CASSRGTHNTGELFF. The genes are TRBV7-8 and TRBJ2-2; perhaps TRBD2 as D (6 bases). CDR3 length: 15 amino acids. Deletions cut 5 bases from V and 2 bases from J, with 12 bases between. The germline gives CDR1 SGHVS, CDR2 FQNEAQ. Variable domain in full (rest from reference TRBV7-8 and TRBJ2-2): GAGVSQSPRYKVAKRGQDVALRCDPISGHVSLFWYQQALGQGPEFLTYFQNEAQLDKSGLPSDRFFAERPEGSVSTLKIQRTQQEDSAVYLCASSRGTHNTGELFFGEGSRLTVL.

This clonotype turned up a few times. This rearrangement joins TRBV7-8 to TRBJ2-3; D not certain. This CDR3 is built from 15 residues. CDR1 is SGHVS, CDR2 FQNEAQ, per germline. Trimming cost V 4 bases and J 2 bases, with 13 bases left between them. Here the CDR3 reads CASSSISLYTDTQYF. In DNA, the CDR3 is TGTGCCAGCAGCTCTATCTCGTTGTACACAGATACGCAGTATTTT.